Following are 18 T cell receptor beta chains from one sample sequenced in a study of T cell clonality in common variable immunodeficiency. Here immunoSEQ multiplex PCR was the method, and the copy in TCRdb shows in-frame clones only, minus some. In total the sample includes 40,000 to 45,000 clones, none of them seen once. Input material: peripheral blood mononuclear cells. These receptors all come from a person between 18 and 70 years old in good health.

This clone was counted at least ten times. The CDR3 goes on 3 residues after the read ends, and that part is filled in from the germline J gene. V is TRBV29-1 and J is TRBJ2-1; TRBD1 might be the D (6 bases). Germline lookup yields CDR1 SQVTM and CDR2 ANQGSEA. The CDR3 has 16 residues. V gave up 6 bases and J gave up 0 bases, with 18 bases separating them. Incomplete CDR3 DNA: TGCAGCGTCGGTCCTTTGGCCAGGGGCTCCTACAATGAG. Residues: CSVGPLARGSYNE. The entire CDR3 is CSVGPLARGSYNEQFF.

The sample holds many counts of this clone. The CDR3 end is not reached by the read, which stops 3 residues before it; the germline J gene fills it in. The chain uses TRBV20-1 and TRBJ2-3; a possible D gene is TRBD2 (6 bases). The V end was cut by 0 bases, the J end by 6 bases, with 22 bases between. The CDR3 is made up of 17 amino acids. Per germline, CDR1 DFQATT and CDR2 SNEGSKA (reference sequence). The DNA read from the CDR3 is TGCAGTGCTAGAGACACAAGCGGGCGTCTGGCTTGGGATACG. Amino acid sequence: CSARDTSGRLAWDT. The entire CDR3 reads CSARDTSGRLAWDTQYF.

This clone was picked up many times. The CDR3 end lies 3 residues beyond the end of the read and is filled in from the germline J gene. The rearrangement links TRBV7-2 to TRBJ2-7; 12 bases are shared with TRBD2. Trimming cost V 5 bases and J 6 bases; bases outside gene matches: 5. The CDR3 contains 14 residues. Germline CDR1 is SGHTA and CDR2 is FQGNSA. CDR3 DNA (partial): TGTGCCAGCAGCCACCCGGGACTAGCGGGCGAG. Its protein product is CASSHPGLAGE. In full, the CDR3 reads CASSHPGLAGEQYF.

This clone was detected many times. The read stops 3 residues short of the end of the CDR3; the missing end is completed from the germline J gene. The chain joins TRBV7-2 to TRBJ1-2; D possibly corresponds to TRBD1 (6 bases). V was clipped by 5 bases and J by 4 bases, with 11 bases between them. CDR3 size: 13 residues. Germline lookup yields CDR1 SGHTA and CDR2 FQGNSA. CDR3: CASSPEGGYGYTF. CDR3 bases read: TGTGCCAGCAGCCCCGAAGGGGGCTATGGC.

In this sample, this clone turned up many times. Partial CDR3 DNA: TGTGCCAGCAGCACGGGACAGGGGTACTATGGC. This codes for CASSTGQGYYG. The complete CDR3 reads CASSTGQGYYGYTF. The chain links TRBV7-9 to TRBJ1-2; 10 nucleotides match TRBD1. The read terminates 3 residues ahead of where the CDR3 ends, so the germline J gene completes it. Germline assignment: CDR1 SEHNR and CDR2 FQNEAQ (reference sequence). This CDR3 spans 14 amino acids. The junction had 3 bases not matched to a gene; V was cut back by 5 bases and J by 3 bases.

Concerning this clone itself: From the germline J gene comes the end of the CDR3, since the read stops 3 residues before it. The rearrangement joins TRBV7-2 to TRBJ1-2; the D gene is possibly TRBD1 (6 bases). Germline V lookup: CDR1 SGHTA, CDR2 FQGNSA. The CDR3 loop spans 15 amino acids. V was shortened by 5 bases and J by 2 bases, with 15 bases between the two germline ends. This CDR3 reads CASSLRGGGNYGYTF. CDR3 DNA (partial): TGTGCCAGCAGCCTCCGAGGCGGGGGCAACTATGGC.

This clone has ten or more counts. This sample also contains other DNA sequences that code for the same CDR3. CDR3 loop: CASQPQGQETQYF. The CDR3 bases that were read are TGTGCCAGTCAACCTCAGGGCCAAGAGACC. The V and J genes are TRBV19 and TRBJ2-5, with D possibly being TRBD1 (5 bases). Read coverage stops 3 residues before the CDR3 terminus; the germline J gene supplies the remainder. Trimming took 8 bases from V and 1 from J, leaving 11 bases between them. In germline, CDR1 is LNHDA, CDR2 SQIVND (reference sequence). The CDR3 has 13 amino acids.

This clone was detected ten times or more. With the read ending 3 residues before the CDR3 end, the germline J gene is used to fill in that end. The chain employs TRBV10-3 and TRBJ1-1; the D gene is possibly TRBD1 (6 bases). V dropped 4 bases and J dropped 2 bases, with 11 bases sitting between them. Germline-derived CDR1 and CDR2 are ENHRY and SYGVKD. The CDR3 runs to 14 residues. The CDR3: CAISAGTSNTEAFF. The DNA read from the CDR3 is TGTGCCATCAGTGCCGGGACATCAAACACTGAA.

In the case of this clone: The DNA ends 3 residues before the CDR3 does, and the rest of the CDR3 is filled in from the germline J gene. The V and J genes are TRBV13 and TRBJ2-1, with 11 bases fitting TRBD2. The CDR3 totals 15 residues. Losses at the gene ends were 4 bases for V and 5 bases for J; bases not matched to a gene: 4. The germline V gene has CDR1 PRHDT and CDR2 FYEKMQ (reference sequence). CDR3 sequence reads: CASSSLAGEHNEQFF. Partial CDR3 DNA: TGTGCCAGCAGCTCACTAGCGGGAGAGCACAATGAG.

This clone occurred many times. Read data end 3 residues before the CDR3 end; the end is taken from the germline J gene. This chain uses TRBV30 with TRBJ2-1; 7 bases are shared with TRBD1. The CDR3 sequence is 14 residues long. Germline V gives CDR1 GTSNPN, CDR2 SVGIG (reference sequence). Losses at the gene ends were 0 bases for V and 6 bases for J; bases not matched to a gene: 5. The CDR3 here is CAWSVQGKGNEQFF. The covered CDR3 bases are TGTGCCTGGAGTGTACAGGGGAAAGGCAATGAG.

This clone was found many times. The read gets to within 3 residues of the CDR3 end, and the germline J gene fills in the rest. The chain employs TRBV7-6 and TRBJ1-6, with 7 positions matching TRBD1. Looked up from germline, CDR1 is SGHVS and CDR2 is FNYEAQ. The CDR3 contains 15 residues. Trimming cost V 1 base and J 6 bases; bases outside gene matches: 3. CDR3 sequence: CASSLEQGPNSPLHF. The sequenced part of the CDR3 DNA is TGTGCCAGCAGCTTAGAACAGGGGCCTAATTCACCC.

This clone was recorded at least ten times. The missing CDR3 end, 3 residues past where the read stops, is filled in from the germline J gene. The chain uses TRBV20-1 and TRBJ2-7, with 10 bases identical to TRBD2. CDR1 and CDR2 (germline): DFQATT, SNEGSKA (reference sequence). Unmatched junction bases numbered 5, after V lost 6 bases and J lost 3 bases. The CDR3 is 13 residues long. CDR3 protein: CSAASGRIYEQYF. The sequenced part of the CDR3 DNA is TGCAGTGCCGCTAGCGGGAGAATCTACGAG.

This clone was found many times. The read is 3 residues too short to cover the CDR3 end, so that end is filled in from the germline J gene. The gene calls are TRBV4-2 and TRBJ1-5, with 9 bases aligning to TRBD1. V trimming: 1 base; J trimming: 0 bases; junction bases outside the gene matches: 4. The CDR3 is 17 amino acids. Looked up from germline, CDR1 is LGHNA and CDR2 is YNFKEQ. CDR3 bases read: TGTGCCAGCAGCCAAGGGACAGGGGATGATAGCAATCAGCCC. Amino acid sequence: CASSQGTGDDSNQP. The full CDR3 sequence reads CASSQGTGDDSNQPQHF.

The sequenced CDR3 bases are TGCGCCAGCAGCTTGGTAGCAGCATCGAACACTGAA. Translated: CASSLVAASNTE. In full, the CDR3 is CASSLVAASNTEAFF. This rearrangement joins TRBV5-1 to TRBJ1-1; D call uncertain. The CDR3 end is not reached by the read, which stops 3 residues before it; the germline J gene fills it in. CDR3 length: 15 amino acids. The V and J ends lost 0 bases and 1 base respectively, with 10 bases between them. Germline CDR1 and CDR2: SGHRS and YFSETQ. Variable domain in full (rest from reference TRBV5-1 and TRBJ1-1): KAGVTQTPRYLIKTRGQQVTLSCSPISGHRSVSWYQQTPGQGLQFLFEYFSETQRNKGNFPGRFSGRQFSNSRSEMNVSTLELGDSALYLCASSLVAASNTEAFFGQGTRLTVV.

This clone was seen repeatedly, ten times or more. The CDR3 goes on 3 residues after the read ends, and that part is filled in from the germline J gene. V usage is TRBV19 and J usage is TRBJ1-4; 8 bases match TRBD1. The CDR3 covers 14 residues. V lost 5 bases and J lost 1; bases outside the gene matches: 0. The germline gives CDR1 LNHDA, CDR2 SQIVND (reference sequence). The CDR3 protein is CASSDRGTNEKLFF. The covered CDR3 bases are TGTGCCAGTAGTGACAGGGGAACTAATGAAAAA.

This clone was detected ten times or more. The read comes to an end 3 residues before the CDR3 does, leaving the germline J gene to fill in the end. The V and J genes are TRBV18 and TRBJ2-7, with D tentatively TRBD1 (6 bases). CDR1 KGHSH and CDR2 LQKENI come from the germline V gene. This CDR3 is 14 amino acids long. V was pared by 0 bases and J by 2 bases, with 8 bases between. CDR3 bases read: TGTGCCAGCTCACCACCCACAGGGACCTACGAG. It specifies CASSPPTGTYE. The whole CDR3 is CASSPPTGTYEQYF. The whole variable domain, remainder taken from reference TRBV18 and TRBJ2-7, is NAGVMQNPRHLVRRRGQEARLRCSPMKGHSHVYWYRQLPEEGLKFMVYLQKENIIDESGMPKERFSAEFPKEGPSILRIQQVVRGDSAAYFCASSPPTGTYEQYFGPGTRLTVT.

Comments on this clone: The read is 3 residues too short to cover the CDR3 end, so that end is filled in from the germline J gene. V is TRBV11-3 and J is TRBJ2-1; D not resolved. CDR1 and CDR2 from the germline V gene are SGHNT and YENEEA. The length of the CDR3 is 15 residues. V shed 1 base and J shed 0 bases, with 7 bases lying between them. The CDR3 spells CASSLVSSSYNEQFF. The covered CDR3 bases are TGTGCCAGCAGCTTAGTCTCCAGCTCCTACAATGAG.

This clone was seen at least ten times. The DNA ends 3 residues before the CDR3 does, and the rest of the CDR3 is filled in from the germline J gene. The chain joins TRBV19 to TRBJ1-3, with unresolved D. The CDR3 has 13 residues. V was trimmed by 3 bases and J by 8 bases, leaving 11 bases between them. Germline V gives CDR1 LNHDA, CDR2 SQIVND (reference sequence). CDR3 loop: CASSISSRDTIYF. The CDR3 bases that were read are TGTGCCAGTAGTATTTCTAGCCGGGACACC.